Sequencing of this T cell receptor beta chain was carried out in a study of a mutant IDH1 vaccine in newly diagnosed glioma (dated by TCRdb to about 2021). General notes on the study: Of the approximately 30 treated patients, 62.5% were male and about 40% were female, and a mean age of roughly 40 years was recorded. Longitudinal TCRB deep sequencing was done for 25 to 30 treated patients, wherever samples were available for exploratory analyses. Prior to enrollment, standard therapy consisting of radiotherapy alone, temozolomide alone, or radiochemotherapy with temozolomide had been administered to patients, with the combination being received by most patients. Peripheral blood was drawn at six visits: V03 (baseline), V05, V07, V10, V12 and V13.

About this clone itself: Its antigen is unknown. No much larger clone exists at a distance of one base, and base qualities are not known.

Library method: the immunoSEQ multiplex PCR assay. Following the manufacturer's protocol, the hsTCRB Kit was used to amplify rearranged TCR beta chain sequences. Sequencing of TCRB libraries was carried out on an Illumina MiSeq. The paper's processing steps were these. The kit vendor's proprietary platform handled demultiplexing, trimming and gene mapping. The source is immuneACCESS, and TCRdb retained only in-frame sequences with V and J called. Part of the clones is not carried over; for the studies checked, unresolved V genes explain less than half of this, and the remainder is unexplained. For V, J and clone size, that table is used; D and trimming come from the DNA. For this sample the table gives roughly 15,000 clones, of which around 89% were detected only once. Around 8.8% of the sample is in the top ten clones. The time point label of this sample denotes: baseline, week 1 (first vaccination visit). The treatment or condition label on this specimen signifies: pre-vaccination baseline after standard-of-care therapy. All donors had newly diagnosed IDH1-mutant astrocytomas of WHO grade 3 or 4 that showed loss of nuclear ATRX. The samples were drawn from NOA16, a multicentre, single-arm, open-label phase I trial in Germany that tested a mutant IDH1 peptide vaccine in humans for the first time. Blood drawn at visit V03 was used as the baseline sample for immunogenicity testing. The DNeasy Blood and Tissue Kit was used to extract genomic DNA from EDTA blood for TCRB sequencing.

Broad study findings and their caveats: Availability determined which PBMC samples were chosen for TCRB deep sequencing. Pseudoprogression appeared unrelated to alterations in the top peripheral T cell clonotypes detected by TCRB sequencing. According to the authors, sample limitations meant that analyses of patient blood samples could not be reproduced. Vaccine-induced immune responses across multiple MHC alleles were detected in over 80% of patients.

The germline ends are 6 bases apart after V is trimmed by 0 bases and J by 4 bases. CDR1 and CDR2 are drawn from the germline V gene (reference sequence): GTSNPN, SVGIG. The CDR3 measures 13 amino acids from cysteine to phenylalanine. The kept DNA is CDR3 alone, 39 bases in frame from the first base. The sample was PBMCs, taken from a glioma patient treated with radiotherapy, temozolomide or both. The rearranged chain carries TRBV30 and TRBJ2-2, with the D gene not clear enough to name. The TCR sequence derives from a woman in her forties with glioma. Some clones in this sample may be carry-over from other donors' samples. The CDR3 region reads CAWSVTFTGELFF. The nucleotide sequence is given as TGTGCCTGGAGTGTAACCTTCACCGGGGAGCTGTTTTTT. With the rest looked up from the reference TRBV30 and TRBJ2-2 genes rather than sequenced, the full variable domain is SQTIHQWPATLVQPVGSPLSLECTVEGTSNPNLYWYRQAAGRGLQLLFYSVGIGQISSEVPQNLSASRPQDRQFILSSKKLLLSDSGFYLCAWSVTFTGELFFGEGSRLTVL.